The 12 T cell receptor beta chains below were found in one sample sequenced in a study of T cell responses to AZD1222 COVID-19 vaccine. The assay was immunoSEQ multiplex PCR, and TCRdb's table has in-frame clones only and misses some. The sample has roughly 80,000 clones, 80% to 95% seen once; the top ten hold about 8%. Here the sequenced sample was peripheral blood, taken 28 days after the second AZD1222 dose. The receptors were gathered from an adult who received the AZD1222 COVID-19 vaccine.

The gene calls are TRBV3-1 (or the pseudogene TRBV3-2) and TRBJ1-1, with D unresolved. The CDR3 spans 14 residues. Trimming pared 5 bases from V and 4 bases from J, leaving 14 bases between. CDR1 and CDR2 from the germline V gene are LGHDT and YNNKEL (reference sequence). In DNA, the CDR3 is TGTGCCAGCAGCTTTCGCAAGGATGCCACTGAAGCTTTCTTT. This encodes CASSFRKDATEAFF.

The chain recombines TRBV10-3 with TRBJ2-7; 12 positions agree with TRBD1. This CDR3 contains 14 residues. The V segment lost 6 bases and the J segment 7 bases; nucleotides outside the gene matches: 7. The germline CDR1 and CDR2 sequences are ENHRY and SYGVKD. CDR3 in amino acids: CAIRGTGGADEQYF. In DNA form, the CDR3 reads TGTGCCATCAGGGGGACAGGGGGCGCGGATGAGCAGTACTTC.

The gene calls are TRBV5-4 and TRBJ2-5; D not certain. V gave up 6 bases and J gave up 5 bases, with 17 bases separating them. CDR3 length equals 14 residues. Germline CDR1 and CDR2: SGHNT and YYREEE (reference sequence). The CDR3 region has the DNA TGTGCCAGCACCCTGTCAACCAACGACGAGACCCAGTACTTC. Its protein product is CASTLSTNDETQYF.

In its sample, this clone was seen a few times. The chain combines TRBV30 with TRBJ2-7; the match to TRBD1 covers 8 bases. J lost 2 bases, V lost 2 bases, and 8 bases had no gene match. Looked up from germline, CDR1 is GTSNPN and CDR2 is SVGIG (reference sequence). The CDR3 sequence is 15 residues long. CDR3 sequence: CAWSPPDRATYEQYF. CDR3 DNA sequence: TGTGCCTGGAGTCCACCGGACAGGGCGACCTACGAGCAGTACTTC.

The chain carries TRBV27 and TRBJ2-1, with 8 bases aligning to TRBD1. This CDR3 spans 15 amino acids. V was pared by 4 bases and J by 7 bases, with 9 bases of the junction left unmatched. Per the germline V gene, CDR1 is MNHEY and CDR2 is SMNVEV (reference sequence). CDR3 sequence reads: CASSSTTRGRNEQFF. CDR3 sequence (DNA): TGTGCCAGCAGTTCCACCACCAGGGGGCGGAATGAGCAGTTCTTC.

Comments on this clone: Distinct nucleotide sequences in the sample also encode this CDR3. This chain links TRBV19 with TRBJ1-5; D perhaps matches TRBD1 (6 bases). Trimming stripped 4 bases from V and 2 bases from J, with 6 bases between. Germline V lookup: CDR1 LNHDA, CDR2 SQIVND (reference sequence). The CDR3 loop spans 13 amino acids. The CDR3 spells CASSNRGNQPQHF. As DNA, the CDR3 is TGTGCCAGTAGTAACAGGGGCAATCAGCCCCAGCATTTT. Full variable domain (outside the CDR3, taken from reference TRBV19 and TRBJ1-5): DGGITQSPKYLFRKEGQNVTLSCEQNLNHDAMYWYRQDPGQGLRLIYYSQIVNDFQKGDIAEGYSVSREKKESFPLTVTSAQKNPTAFYLCASSNRGNQPQHFGDGTRLSIL.

The genes are TRBV3-1 (or the pseudogene TRBV3-2) and TRBJ2-4, with D possibly being TRBD1 or TRBD2 (6 bases each). Trimming cost V 1 base and J 1 base, with 11 bases left between them. CDR1 is LGHDT, CDR2 YNNKEL, per germline (reference sequence). The CDR3 consists of 16 residues. The CDR3 sequence: CASSQVGGLAKNIQYF. The CDR3 coding sequence is TGTGCCAGCAGCCAAGTTGGGGGGCTGGCCAAAAACATTCAGTACTTC.

The chain uses TRBV6-5 and TRBJ2-7; D is ambiguous. Germline V CDR1 and CDR2: MNHEY, SVGAGI. The CDR3 contains 11 residues. The ends were cut back, 2 bases at V and 6 bases at J, with 5 bases in the middle. In DNA, the CDR3 is TGTGCCAGCAGTTACAGAACCGAGCAGTACTTC. This encodes CASSYRTEQYF.

The chain is built from TRBV6-5 and TRBJ1-2, with TRBD1 matching over 10 bases. Germline CDR1 is MNHEY and CDR2 is SVGAGI. CDR3 length: 15 residues. The trim removed 4 bases at V and 4 bases at J, leaving 6 bases unmatched. The CDR3 DNA sequence: TGTGCCAGCAGTTCTCCGGGACAGGGGACCTATGGCTACACCTTC. Protein product: CASSSPGQGTYGYTF.

The gene calls are TRBV5-4 and TRBJ2-7; 11 nucleotides match TRBD2. With V trimmed by 5 bases and J by 13 bases, 8 bases remained unmatched. Germline CDR1 is SGHNT and CDR2 is YYREEE (reference sequence). CDR3 length: 12 amino acids. CDR3 protein: CASSNPGLAAYF. The CDR3 DNA reads as TGTGCCAGCAGTAATCCGGGACTAGCGGCTTACTTC. Together with reference TRBV5-4 and TRBJ2-7, the CDR3 gives the full variable domain: ETGVTQSPTHLIKTRGQQVTLRCSSQSGHNTVSWYQQALGQGPQFIFQYYREEENGRGNFPPRFSGLQFPNYSSELNVNALELDDSALYLCASSNPGLAAYFGPGTRLTVT.

V and J are TRBV6-2 or TRBV6-3 and TRBJ2-2; 11 nucleotides line up with TRBD2. The length of the CDR3 is 17 residues. Germline V CDR1 and CDR2: MNHEY, SVGEGT. J was trimmed by 3 bases and V by 6 bases; bases with no gene match: 9. For the CDR3, the DNA is TGTGCCAGCAGCCGTCTTACTAGCGGGAGAGACACCGGGGAGCTGTTTTTT. Translated: CASSRLTSGRDTGELFF.

The V call is TRBV5-1, the J call TRBJ2-1; TRBD2 aligns across 8 bases. Germline assignment: CDR1 SGHRS and CDR2 YFSETQ. The CDR3 spans 13 residues. The V segment lost 7 bases and the J segment 6 bases; nucleotides outside the gene matches: 6. The CDR3 DNA follows: TGCGCCAGCCGGGACCTAGCGGGCAATGAGCAGTTCTTC. It translates to CASRDLAGNEQFF.